The 23 T cell receptor beta chains below all came from one sample that was sequenced in a study of blood T cell repertoires in COVID-19. Clones were read by immunoSEQ multiplex PCR, and TCRdb kept only the in-frame ones, dropping some. The repertoire holds approximately 98,000 clones, with over 75% as singletons. Sequencing was carried out using peripheral blood. The receptors were gathered from a woman at least 80 years old with acute or convalescent COVID-19.

This rearrangement joins TRBV7-9 to TRBJ1-5; D gene uncertain. This CDR3 has 13 residues. Germline assignment: CDR1 SEHNR and CDR2 FQNEAQ (reference sequence). V was trimmed by 1 base and J by 6 bases, leaving 7 bases between them. The CDR3 bases are TGTGCCAGCAGCTTAGTTGAGGGTCAGCCCCAGCATTTT. It is translated as CASSLVEGQPQHF.

This clone was recorded a few times. The genes are TRBV11-2 and TRBJ2-5; possibly TRBD2 for D (6 bases). This CDR3 is 15 amino acids long. V dropped 3 bases and J dropped 2 bases, with 13 bases sitting between them. The V gene's germline CDR1 is SGHAT and CDR2 FQNNGV. The CDR3 DNA is TGTGCCAGCAGCTTCGGCGGGATTCCTCAAGAGACCCAGTACTTC. Its translation is CASSFGGIPQETQYF.

The table lists this clone with a few counts. The rearrangement joins TRBV6-5 to TRBJ2-2; TRBD2 aligns across 9 bases. The CDR3 totals 15 residues. Germline V CDR1 and CDR2: MNHEY, SVGAGI. V lost 8 bases to trimming and J lost 4 bases; unmatched junction nucleotides: 8. The DNA for the CDR3 is TGTGCCAGCTGGAGCGGGACTAGCATCACCGGGGAGCTGTTTTTT. Protein product: CASWSGTSITGELFF.

The genes are TRBV4-3 and TRBJ1-2; a possible D gene is TRBD1 (5 bases). This CDR3 region has 16 residues. CDR1 and CDR2 (germline): LGHNA, YSLEER. V gave up 0 bases and J gave up 6 bases, with 17 bases separating them. This chain's CDR3 is CASSQEVRGGNDGYTF. CDR3 in DNA: TGCGCCAGCAGCCAAGAAGTAAGGGGAGGCAATGATGGCTACACCTTC.

The chain couples TRBV4-2 to TRBJ2-3; D not resolved. Trimming removed 4 bases at V and 0 bases at J, with 14 bases between. Germline V gives CDR1 LGHNA, CDR2 YNFKEQ. CDR3 length: 16 residues. The CDR3 reads CASSLISVSSTDTQYF. The CDR3 DNA follows: TGTGCCAGCAGCCTAATCTCGGTTTCTAGCACAGATACGCAGTATTTT.

The chain carries TRBV6-5 and TRBJ1-6; 9 positions agree with TRBD1. V shed 7 bases, J shed 7 bases, and the junction held 8 bases outside the gene matches. Germline assignment: CDR1 MNHEY and CDR2 SVGAGI. The CDR3 has 15 amino acids. The CDR3 bases are TGTGCCAGCAACCTGGGGACAGGGAGAAATTCACCCCTCCACTTT. It specifies CASNLGTGRNSPLHF.

The chain couples TRBV11-2 to TRBJ2-5; 11 bases are shared with TRBD2. Germline CDR1 and CDR2: SGHAT and FQNNGV. This CDR3 contains 17 residues. The V segment lost 2 bases and the J segment 5 bases; nucleotides outside the gene matches: 10. The CDR3 bases are TGTGCCAGCAGCTTATTTAGCGGGGGGGGTATGATGGAGACCCAGTACTTC. Its protein product is CASSLFSGGGMMETQYF.

This clone was counted once. The chain joins TRBV10-2 to TRBJ1-2, with 7 bases fitting TRBD1. This CDR3 spans 14 amino acids. CDR1 and CDR2 (germline): WSHSY, SAAADI. V dropped 0 bases and J dropped 7; count of bases not matched to a gene: 5. This CDR3 is CASSESTGPGGYTF. The CDR3 DNA reads TGCGCCAGCAGTGAGTCGACAGGGCCGGGTGGCTACACCTTC.

This clone has a single count. The DNA for the CDR3 is TGTGCCAGCAGCGCGCCGGGACAGGGTTTTGAGACCCAGTACTTC. Encoded protein: CASSAPGQGFETQYF. V is TRBV7-7 and J is TRBJ2-5; 9 positions match TRBD1. The CDR3 has 15 amino acids. The J segment lost 5 bases and the V segment lost 5 bases, leaving 9 bases of the junction unmatched. Germline V CDR1 and CDR2: SSHAT, FNYEAQ (reference sequence). Complete variable domain (other parts from reference TRBV7-7 and TRBJ2-5): GAGVSQSPRYKVTKRGQDVTLRCDPISSHATLYWYQQALGQGPEFLTYFNYEAQPDKSGLPSDRFSAERPEGSISTLTIQRTEQRDSAMYRCASSAPGQGFETQYFGPGTRLLVL.

The V gene is TRBV5-1, the J gene TRBJ2-5; 10 positions match TRBD2. Germline-derived CDR1 and CDR2 are SGHRS and YFSETQ. The ends lost 7 bases at V and 12 bases at J; junction bases unmatched: 15. The CDR3 contains 14 residues. The CDR3 DNA sequence: TGCGCCAGCTACGGCGACGGACTAGCGGCTCCCAAGTACTTC. This encodes CASYGDGLAAPKYF.

The V and J genes are TRBV28 and TRBJ2-4; 7 positions agree with TRBD1. The length of the CDR3 is 20 residues. The V gene's germline CDR1 is MDHEN and CDR2 SYDVKM. Trimming at V came to 5 bases and at J to 0 bases, leaving 19 bases not matched to a gene. CDR3 region: CASSPYQQGSDLIAKNIQYF. The CDR3 nucleotides read TGTGCCAGCAGTCCTTATCAACAGGGGTCAGACCTAATAGCCAAAAACATTCAGTACTTC.

The chain uses TRBV18 and TRBJ1-1, with no clear D. The V end lost 5 bases, the J end lost 6 bases, and 13 bases lay between the germline ends. CDR3 length: 13 residues. Germline V lookup: CDR1 KGHSH, CDR2 LQKENI. The CDR3 sequence: CASSATSFAEAFF. CDR3 in DNA: TGTGCCAGCTCAGCCACAAGTTTCGCTGAAGCTTTCTTT.

This clone has a single count. The chain uses TRBV11-2 and TRBJ1-1; no reliable D call. The germline CDR1 and CDR2 sequences are SGHAT and FQNNGV. This CDR3 has 14 residues. The V and J ends lost 3 bases and 7 bases respectively, with 15 bases between them. The CDR3 reads CASSFAGRGDEAFF. The CDR3 nucleotides are TGTGCCAGCAGCTTCGCCGGCCGAGGAGATGAAGCTTTCTTT.

V and J are TRBV19 and TRBJ2-5; tentative D call: TRBD1 (6 bases). The ends were cut back, 6 bases at V and 5 bases at J, with 16 bases in the middle. This CDR3 has 14 amino acids. From germline, CDR1 is LNHDA and CDR2 SQIVND (reference sequence). The CDR3 loop is CASSENRDWETQYF. For the CDR3, the DNA is TGTGCCAGTAGCGAAAACAGGGATTGGGAGACCCAGTACTTC.

The genes are TRBV29-1 and TRBJ1-2; 10 bases map to TRBD1. Germline CDR1 and CDR2: SQVTM and ANQGSEA. This CDR3 is 12 amino acids long. V was pared by 7 bases and J by 10 bases, with 9 bases of the junction left unmatched. This CDR3 reads CSASGTGDIYTF. The CDR3 DNA reads as TGCAGCGCGAGCGGGACAGGGGATATCTACACCTTC.

The chain combines TRBV19 with TRBJ1-2, with TRBD1 matching over 7 bases. This CDR3 has 14 residues. V shed 5 bases, J shed 2 bases, and the junction held 5 bases outside the gene matches. Germline V CDR1 and CDR2: LNHDA, SQIVND (reference sequence). As DNA, the CDR3 is TGTGCCAGTAGTCCGGACAGGCAAAACTATGGCTACACCTTC. Translating gives CASSPDRQNYGYTF.

This CDR3 is CASSYDRIDGYTF. CDR3 bases: TGTGCCAGCAGTTACGACAGGATAGATGGCTACACCTTC. The gene calls are TRBV6-6 and TRBJ1-2, with a possible D match to TRBD1 (6 bases). The V gene's germline CDR1 is MNHNY and CDR2 SVGAGI (reference sequence). The ends were cut back, 2 bases at V and 6 bases at J, with 10 bases in the middle. The length of the CDR3 is 13 residues.

This chain connects TRBV5-4 to TRBJ2-2; the D gene is possibly TRBD1 (5 bases). This CDR3 is 16 amino acids long. V was shortened by 1 base and J by 2 bases, with 12 bases between the two germline ends. CDR1 SGHNT and CDR2 YYREEE come from the germline V gene (reference sequence). The CDR3 DNA reads TGTGCCAGCAGCTTGAAAAGGGGCACAAACACCGGGGAGCTGTTTTTT. Amino acid sequence: CASSLKRGTNTGELFF.

The genes are TRBV6-2 or TRBV6-3 and TRBJ1-1; no clear D. There are 14 residues in the CDR3. Germline-derived CDR1 and CDR2 are MNHEY and SVGEGT. V lost 4 bases to trimming and J lost 7 bases, with 16 bases between them. The CDR3 loop reads CASSSGMKTNEAFF. CDR3 in DNA: TGTGCCAGCAGTTCGGGGATGAAGACGAATGAAGCTTTCTTT.

This chain uses TRBV7-2 with TRBJ1-1; D perhaps matches TRBD1 (5 bases). Germline V CDR1 and CDR2: SGHTA, FQGNSA. The CDR3 sequence is 16 residues long. The V end lost 5 bases, the J end lost 3 bases, and 19 bases lay between the germline ends. CDR3 residues: CASSPLGRRGDTEAFF. CDR3 coding DNA: TGTGCCAGCAGCCCTCTGGGACGTCGGGGGGACACTGAAGCTTTCTTT.

About this clone itself: Given the absence of the conserved phenylalanine or tryptophan at the CDR3 end, a read error is likely. This chain uses TRBV28 with TRBJ1-2, with unresolved D. This CDR3 is 13 amino acids long. Germline CDR1 reads MDHEN; CDR2 reads SYDVKM. V dropped 7 bases and J dropped 4 bases, with 13 bases sitting between them. The CDR3 loop is CASKEGRTYGYTL. The CDR3 DNA is TGTGCCAGCAAGGAGGGCCGTACCTATGGCTACACCCTC.

The genes are TRBV12-1 and TRBJ2-7; TRBD2 is taken as the D call from the table, unchecked against the DNA. TRBV12-1 is deemed a pseudogene. This CDR3 spans 15 amino acids. CDR3 sequence: CASSFASGRIYEQYV. The DNA for the CDR3 is TGTGCCAGCAGCTTTGCGTCAGGGAGGATCTACGAGCAGTACGTC.

This chain connects TRBV9 to TRBJ2-3; 9 positions match TRBD2. This CDR3 has 17 amino acids. Trimming cost V 1 base and J 3 bases; bases outside gene matches: 9. Per the germline V gene, CDR1 is SGDLS and CDR2 is YYNGEE. Here the CDR3 reads CASSVLGGGARTDTQYF. As DNA, the CDR3 is TGTGCCAGCAGCGTACTCGGCGGGGGGGCCCGGACAGATACGCAGTATTTT.